These 14 T cell receptor beta chains were sequenced from one sample in a study of naive and memory T cell subsets. Whole-study results and caveats: Naive repertoires, especially CD8, held a few larger clonotypes, possibly memory cells re-expressing CD45RA.

These receptors' targets are unknown. An equimolar mix of two oligonucleotides served as the beta constant-region primer for TRBC1 and TRBC2. Nested alpha and beta constant-region primers with the SP2 primer drove four PCR rounds on ligated cDNA. TCRdb reprocessed the UMI-ligation and nested PCR reads with MiXCR, giving one entry per CDR3 protein. Here the sample spans around 93,000 distinct CDR3 sequences, about 11% being singletons. Material for sequencing was naive CD4+ T cells from blood. Receptors originate from a human donor in good health.

This clonotype has just a few counts. This sequence joins TRBV20-1 and TRBJ2-7; TRBD2 aligns across 11 bases. With 3 bases clipped from V and 0 bases from J, the junction kept 4 bases outside the gene matches. Germline CDR1 and CDR2: DFQATT and SNEGSKA (reference sequence). The CDR3 has 15 amino acids. Written as DNA, the CDR3 is TGCAGTGCTAGGTTAGCGGGGGGGAACTCCTACGAGCAGTACTTC. Translation gives CSARLAGGNSYEQYF.

This clonotype was counted a few times. The chain couples TRBV20-1 to TRBJ1-5; 9 nucleotides match TRBD1. The germline V gene encodes CDR1 DFQATT and CDR2 SNEGSKA (reference sequence). This CDR3 is 12 amino acids long. V shed 5 bases and J 6 bases; nucleotides not matched to a gene: 2. Written as DNA, the CDR3 is TGCAGTGCTGGGACAGGGACTCAGCCCCAGCATTTT. Amino acid sequence: CSAGTGTQPQHF.

V usage is TRBV11-2 and J usage is TRBJ2-5; 9 bases are shared with TRBD2. The CDR3 contains 16 residues. With V trimmed by 2 bases and J by 5 bases, 9 bases remained unmatched. The germline V gene encodes CDR1 SGHAT and CDR2 FQNNGV. The CDR3 loop is CASSLSLLAGLETQYF. DNA of the CDR3: TGTGCCAGCAGCTTATCCCTTCTAGCGGGGTTGGAGACCCAGTACTTC.

The chain uses TRBV15 and TRBJ2-5; 8 bases are a match to TRBD2. The V segment lost 5 bases and the J segment 1 base; nucleotides outside the gene matches: 6. The CDR3 spans 15 residues. Germline V gives CDR1 LNHNV, CDR2 YYDKDF (reference sequence). In DNA, the CDR3 is TGTGCCACCAGCGGCGGACTAGCCTTCCAAGAGACCCAGTACTTC. Translation gives CATSGGLAFQETQYF.

The J gene is TRBJ2-6, the V gene TRBV5-6; D perhaps matches TRBD2 (6 bases). The CDR3 is made up of 15 amino acids. Trimming removed 3 bases at V and 2 bases at J, with 9 bases between. CDR1 and CDR2 (germline): SGHDT, YYEEEE. DNA for the CDR3: TGTGCCAGCAGCTCGTGGGAGGCTGGGGCCAACGTCCTGACTTTC. Translating it yields CASSSWEAGANVLTF.

This clonotype was observed a handful of times. The gene calls are TRBV2 and TRBJ2-7; 9 bases fit TRBD2. The germline CDR1 and CDR2 sequences are SNHLY and FYNNEI. There are 14 residues in the CDR3. V lost 7 bases to trimming and J lost 6 bases; unmatched junction nucleotides: 10. Here the CDR3 DNA reads TGTGCCAGCACGTCCAGCGGGAGGTTGGGCGAGCAGTACTTC. This gives the protein CASTSSGRLGEQYF. Filled out from reference TRBV2 and TRBJ2-7, the complete variable domain reads EPEVTQTPSHQVTQMGQEVILRCVPISNHLYFYWYRQILGQKVEFLVSFYNNEISEKSEIFDDQFSVERPDGSNFTLKIRSTKLEDSAMYFCASTSSGRLGEQYFGPGTRLTVT.

This clonotype was counted at least ten times. The chain joins TRBV7-6 to TRBJ2-1; D assignment may be TRBD1 or TRBD2 (7 bases each). CDR1 is SGHVS and CDR2 is FNYEAQ in the germline V gene. V lost 1 base and J 0 bases, leaving 13 bases between the germline ends. The CDR3 runs to 17 residues. This CDR3 is CASSLGQGDYSYNEQFF. CDR3 DNA: TGTGCCAGCAGCTTAGGTCAGGGGGACTACTCCTACAATGAGCAGTTCTTC.

This clonotype was counted at least ten times. J is TRBJ2-1 and V is TRBV14; 7 bases agree with TRBD2. Germline loops: CDR1 SGHDN, CDR2 FVKESK. This CDR3 region has 15 residues. V shed 4 bases, J shed 1 base, and the junction held 4 bases outside the gene matches. The CDR3 region is CASSRGLVSYNEQFF. Written as DNA, the CDR3 is TGTGCCAGCAGCCGAGGACTAGTTTCCTACAATGAGCAGTTCTTC. The full variable domain, completed using reference TRBV14 and TRBJ2-1, is EAGVTQFPSHSVIEKGQTVTLRCDPISGHDNLYWYRRVMGKEIKFLLHFVKESKQDESGMPNNRFLAERTGGTYSTLKVQPAELEDSGVYFCASSRGLVSYNEQFFGPGTRLTVL.

The rearrangement links TRBV24-1 to TRBJ2-4; D call uncertain. Germline assignment: CDR1 KGHDR and CDR2 SFDVKD. This CDR3 is 15 amino acids long. V dropped 10 bases and J dropped 9 bases, with 24 bases sitting between them. CDR3 nucleotides: TGTGCCACGGGTGCTTCGACCGGCCCTTCGTCCATTCAGTACTTC. This codes for CATGASTGPSSIQYF.

The V and J genes are TRBV2 and TRBJ2-7; 8 nucleotides line up with TRBD2. After removal of 6 bases from V and 0 bases from J, the junction contained 16 bases not matched to a gene. The CDR3 covers 18 residues. CDR1 is SNHLY and CDR2 is FYNNEI in the germline V gene. CDR3 protein: CASRKGKISGTSSYEQYF. The CDR3 region has the DNA TGTGCCAGCAGGAAGGGGAAGATTAGCGGGACCAGCTCCTACGAGCAGTACTTC.

The chain has TRBV11-2 and TRBJ2-1, with 12 bases lining up with TRBD2. Trimming removed 5 bases from V and 7 bases from J; junction bases left unmatched: 9. CDR3 size: 16 residues. Germline loops: CDR1 SGHAT, CDR2 FQNNGV. CDR3 region: CASSLAGGPGVNEQFF. The CDR3 DNA sequence: TGTGCCAGCAGCCTAGCGGGAGGGCCTGGGGTTAATGAGCAGTTCTTC. The full variable domain, its missing parts supplied by reference TRBV11-2 and TRBJ2-1, is EAGVAQSPRYKIIEKRQSVAFWCNPISGHATLYWYQQILGQGPKLLIQFQNNGVVDDSQLPKDRFSAERLKGVDSTLKIQPAKLEDSAVYLCASSLAGGPGVNEQFFGPGTRLTVL.

The rearrangement uses TRBV12-3 or TRBV12-4 and TRBJ2-7; TRBD1 matches at 8 bases. With V trimmed by 6 bases and J by 5 bases, 6 bases remained unmatched. CDR3 length equals 13 residues. CDR3 sequence (DNA): TGTGCCAGCAGGGCGGACAGGGACCACGAGCAGTACTTC. Translation: CASRADRDHEQYF.

This clonotype occurred many times. This chain joins TRBV9 and TRBJ2-1, with TRBD2 identical over 9 bases. Germline V gene sequence: CDR1 SGDLS, CDR2 YYNGEE. V trimming: 2 bases; J trimming: 5 bases; junction bases outside the gene matches: 5. CDR3 length equals 15 residues. The CDR3: CASSVLSGRNNEQFF. DNA for the CDR3: TGTGCCAGCAGCGTGTTGAGCGGGAGGAACAATGAGCAGTTCTTC.

The chain uses TRBV19 and TRBJ2-1; 11 positions agree with TRBD2. The CDR3 covers 17 residues. V lost 7 bases, J lost 1 base, and 9 bases stayed unmatched. CDR1 and CDR2 from the germline V gene are LNHDA and SQIVND (reference sequence). Here the CDR3 reads CASNKVGTSGSYNEQFF. DNA for the CDR3: TGTGCCAGTAATAAAGTCGGGACTAGCGGTTCCTACAATGAGCAGTTCTTC.